The T cell receptor beta chain described here comes from a study of T cell responses to AZD1222 COVID-19 vaccine. Profiled with immunoSEQ multiplex PCR; TCRdb holds only in-frame clones, not every one. Found here are tens of thousands of clones, 75% to 85% of them singletons; the top ten hold over 5%. Findings and limits, study-wide: Across the whole spike, CD4 TCRs peaked at regions 160-218 and 743-854. Clonal diversity was possibly underestimated, and white British individuals and females predominated among donors. Spike-specific TCR breadth and depth went up after people got two AZD1222 doses.

Germline assignment: CDR1 MNHEY and CDR2 SVGAGI. The CDR3 loop spans 13 amino acids. The germline V and J ends were trimmed by 6 bases and 6 bases, with 15 bases remaining between them. This clone was observed a single time. What it binds is unknown. The rearrangement links TRBV6-5 to TRBJ2-7; D might be TRBD1 or TRBD2, each matching 6 bases. The sequence derives from an adult in good health. This specimen consisted of peripheral blood, obtained on day 0 of AZD1222 vaccination. The CDR3 sequence: CASRQGTPTEQYF. The CDR3 coding sequence is TGTGCCAGCAGGCAGGGGACTCCGACCGAGCAGTACTTC.